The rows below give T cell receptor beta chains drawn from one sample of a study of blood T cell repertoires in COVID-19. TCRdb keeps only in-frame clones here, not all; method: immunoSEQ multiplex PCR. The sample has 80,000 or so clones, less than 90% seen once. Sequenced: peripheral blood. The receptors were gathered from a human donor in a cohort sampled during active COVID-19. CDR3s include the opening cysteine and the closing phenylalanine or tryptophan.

CDR3: CASSQDWDTGTSGTDTQYF
length: 19
J: TRBJ2-3
V: TRBV3-1/TRBV3-2

CDR3: CASISSGGSETQYF
length: 14
J: TRBJ2-5
V: TRBV6-5

CDR3: CASSKDTSMNTEAFF
length: 15
J: TRBJ1-1
V: TRBV9

CDR3: CASSLELVSYNEQFF
length: 15
J: TRBJ2-1
V: TRBV5-1

CDR3: CSTRGYVNTEAFF
length: 13
J: TRBJ1-1
V: TRBV29-1

CDR3: CASSFLQGAGGELFF
length: 15
J: TRBJ2-2
V: TRBV6-2/TRBV6-3

CDR3: CASSPGVGGDSPLHF
length: 15
J: TRBJ1-6
V: TRBV5-5

CDR3: CASSQVGGNTEAFF
length: 14
J: TRBJ1-1
V: TRBV3-1/TRBV3-2

CDR3: CASSLGDSYNEQFF
length: 14
J: TRBJ2-1
V: TRBV5-1

CDR3: CASRKLGSSSYEQYF
length: 15
J: TRBJ2-7
V: TRBV27

CDR3: CASSVTGGGYNEQFF
length: 15
J: TRBJ2-1
V: TRBV7-9

CDR3: CASSGVRGGAAGELFF
length: 16
J: TRBJ2-2
V: TRBV6-1

CDR3: CASRQGRRDEQYF
length: 13
J: TRBJ2-7
V: TRBV12-3/TRBV12-4

CDR3: CATSDFRAGDGYGYTF
length: 16
J: TRBJ1-2
V: TRBV24-1

CDR3: CASSYRDRGGNQPQHF
length: 16
J: TRBJ1-5
V: TRBV6-2/TRBV6-3

CDR3: CASSRGTSGRYSYEQYF
length: 17
J: TRBJ2-7
V: TRBV3-1/TRBV3-2

CDR3: CASSPFGGNTDTQYF
length: 15
J: TRBJ2-3
V: TRBV11-2

CDR3: CASSQVGAGGTDTQYF
length: 16
J: TRBJ2-3
V: TRBV4-1

CDR3: CASRSSGEETQYF
length: 13
J: TRBJ2-5
V: TRBV6-6

CDR3: CASSPSPGQIQETQYF
length: 16
J: TRBJ2-5
V: TRBV5-4

CDR3: CASTPSAPTGELFF
length: 14
J: TRBJ2-2
V: TRBV5-1

CDR3: CASSRTFTYEQYF
length: 13
J: TRBJ2-7
V: TRBV11-2

CDR3: CSASILAGREGEQFF
length: 15
J: TRBJ2-1
V: TRBV20-1

CDR3: CASSLSSGGTSLYNEQFF
length: 18
J: TRBJ2-1
V: TRBV28

CDR3: CASSPNFIGGTSTDTQYF
length: 18
J: TRBJ2-3
V: TRBV5-1

CDR3: CASSPGFTDTQYF
length: 13
J: TRBJ2-3
V: TRBV5-4

CDR3: CASSPDSGWGGNEQFF
length: 16
J: TRBJ2-1
V: TRBV5-1

CDR3: CASRGQGAEAFF
length: 12
J: TRBJ1-1
V: TRBV28

CDR3: CASSIRQAATGELFF
length: 15
J: TRBJ2-2
V: TRBV9

CDR3: CAISRGGETQYF
length: 12
J: TRBJ2-5
V: TRBV10-3

CDR3: CASSREPQHF
length: 10
J: TRBJ1-5
V: TRBV6-6

CDR3: CASSILTTSTDTQYF
length: 15
J: TRBJ2-3
V: TRBV19

CDR3: CASSWTGGASNEQFF
length: 15
J: TRBJ2-1
V: TRBV6-2/TRBV6-3

CDR3: CATTDRAGANVLTF
length: 14
J: TRBJ2-6
V: TRBV5-1

CDR3: CASSLGVAGGTQETQYF
length: 17
J: TRBJ2-5
V: TRBV5-1

CDR3: CATSRGQYYEQYF
length: 13
J: TRBJ2-7
V: TRBV15

CDR3: CASSLRLLGREQETQYF
length: 17
J: TRBJ2-5
V: TRBV28

CDR3: CASSEPSGTSGTDTQYF
length: 17
J: TRBJ2-3
V: TRBV6-1

CDR3: CASSQALPRDSGNTIYF
length: 17
J: TRBJ1-3
V: TRBV4-3

CDR3: CASRARGNTEAFF
length: 13
J: TRBJ1-1
V: TRBV7-6